In this sample, the clone carrying this T cell receptor (beta chain) turned up many times. What it binds is not known. The data are from a study of response to subunit inactivated influenza vaccine. This CDR3 has 13 residues. Looked up from germline, CDR1 is MGHRA and CDR2 is YSYEKL. V shed 4 bases and J shed 6 bases, with 10 bases lying between them. Broader study findings: With each seasonal influenza vaccination, the authors suggested, few new T cells are recruited.

TCRdb reanalysed the RT-PCR reads using MiXCR and keeps one entry per CDR3 protein. The table includes 170,000 or so distinct CDR3 sequences, over 8.5% detected once. The sequencing used CD8+ T cells sorted from PBMCs, collected around 25 months after vaccination. The source is a man between 45 and 75 years old who received an inactivated influenza vaccine. The V gene is TRBV4-1, the J gene TRBJ2-1; D is unclear. The CDR3 DNA reads TGCGCCAGCAGCCCAACTGGCCGCAATGAGCAGTTCTTC. This sequence encodes CASSPTGRNEQFF.